The present entry profiles one T cell receptor beta chain with its context. Its antigen remains unidentified. The data belong to a study of T cells in localized non-small cell lung cancer. V dropped 3 bases and J dropped 2; count of bases not matched to a gene: 7. Germline loops: CDR1 LNHDA, CDR2 SQIVND (reference sequence). The CDR3 length is 15 residues. Study conclusions and caveats: Owing to sequencing of a solitary tumor region, heterogeneity cannot be discounted. In adjacent lung appeared a median around 55 of the top 100 tumor clones. Uninvolved nearby lung showed the greatest T cell clonality, exceeding that found in tumor.

Generated by immunoSEQ multiplex PCR, the TCRdb table keeps only in-frame clones and is missing some. The sample contains about 40,000 clones, roughly 86% of which appear only once. The sequence came from a man aged 18-55 years with stage I lung adenocarcinoma. Sequenced here: peripheral blood, sampled before any cancer treatment. The chain joins TRBV19 to TRBJ2-7; 7 bases agree with TRBD2. CDR3 bases: TGTGCCAGTAGTATGATGTCTAGCGGTGCCTACGAGCAGTACTTC. Encoded protein: CASSMMSSGAYEQYF.